Detailed here is one T cell receptor (beta chain). Random hexamers were used to reverse transcribe the RNA input (about 0.5 to 1 ug). A single record per CDR3 protein comes from TCRdb applying MiXCR to the immunoSEQ multiplex PCR reads. The profile covers 200,000 to 300,000 distinct CDR3 sequences, with 90% to 96% appearing a single time and less than 0.11% taken by the ten largest. The CDR3 spans 14 residues. CDR1 SGHAT and CDR2 FQNNGV come from the germline V gene. Deletions cut 7 bases from V and 9 bases from J, with 22 bases between. The sample is drawn from a study of CD8 T cells in Susac syndrome.

The receptor was derived from a human donor with Susac syndrome. Input material: CD4+ T cells from PBMCs. The genes are TRBV11-2 and TRBJ2-7, with D unclear. CDR3 nucleotides: TGTGCCAGCAACCACCCGGGTCCTTCCTTCTTGCAGTACTTC. Translation gives CASNHPGPSFLQYF.